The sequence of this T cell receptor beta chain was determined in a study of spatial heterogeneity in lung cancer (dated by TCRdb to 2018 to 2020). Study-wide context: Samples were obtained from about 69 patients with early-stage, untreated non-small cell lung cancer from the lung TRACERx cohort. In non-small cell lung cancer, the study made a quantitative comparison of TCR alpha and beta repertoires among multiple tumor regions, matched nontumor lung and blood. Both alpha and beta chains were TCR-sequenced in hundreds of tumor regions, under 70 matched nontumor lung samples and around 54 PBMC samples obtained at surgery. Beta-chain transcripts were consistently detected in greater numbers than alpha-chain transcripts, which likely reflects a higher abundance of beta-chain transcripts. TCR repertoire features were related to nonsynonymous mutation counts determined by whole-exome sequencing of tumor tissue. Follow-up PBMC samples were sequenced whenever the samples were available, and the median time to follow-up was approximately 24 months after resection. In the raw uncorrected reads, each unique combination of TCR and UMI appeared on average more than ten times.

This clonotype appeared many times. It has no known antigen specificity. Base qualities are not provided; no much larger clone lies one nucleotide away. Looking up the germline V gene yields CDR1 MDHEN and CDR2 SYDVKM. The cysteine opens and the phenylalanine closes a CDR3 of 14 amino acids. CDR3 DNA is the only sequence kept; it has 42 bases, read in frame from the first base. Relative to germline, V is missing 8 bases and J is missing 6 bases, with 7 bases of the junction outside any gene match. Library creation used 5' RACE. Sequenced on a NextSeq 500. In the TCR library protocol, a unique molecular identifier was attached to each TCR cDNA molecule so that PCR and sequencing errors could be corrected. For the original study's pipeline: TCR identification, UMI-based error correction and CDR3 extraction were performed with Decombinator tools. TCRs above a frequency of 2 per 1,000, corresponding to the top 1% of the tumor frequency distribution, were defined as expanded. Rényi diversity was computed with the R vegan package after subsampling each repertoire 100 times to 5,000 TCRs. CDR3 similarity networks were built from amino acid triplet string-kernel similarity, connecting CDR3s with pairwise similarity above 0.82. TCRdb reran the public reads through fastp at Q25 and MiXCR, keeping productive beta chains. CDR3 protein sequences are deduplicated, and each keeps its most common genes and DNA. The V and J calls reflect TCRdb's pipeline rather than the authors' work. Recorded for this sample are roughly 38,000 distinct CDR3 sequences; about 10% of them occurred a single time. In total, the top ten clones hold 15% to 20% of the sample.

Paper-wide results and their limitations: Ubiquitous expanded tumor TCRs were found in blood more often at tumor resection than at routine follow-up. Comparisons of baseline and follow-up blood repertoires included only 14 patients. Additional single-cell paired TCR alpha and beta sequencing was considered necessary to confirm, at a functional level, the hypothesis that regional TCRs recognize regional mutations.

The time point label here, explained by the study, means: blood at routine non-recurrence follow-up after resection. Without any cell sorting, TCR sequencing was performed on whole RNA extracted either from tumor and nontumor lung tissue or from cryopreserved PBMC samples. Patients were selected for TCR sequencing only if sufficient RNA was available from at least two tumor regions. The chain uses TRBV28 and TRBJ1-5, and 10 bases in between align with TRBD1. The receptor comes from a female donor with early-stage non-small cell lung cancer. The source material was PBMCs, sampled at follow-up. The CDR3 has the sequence CASLPGTGAQPQHF. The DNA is TGTGCCAGCCTGCCGGGGACAGGGGCTCAGCCCCAGCATTTT. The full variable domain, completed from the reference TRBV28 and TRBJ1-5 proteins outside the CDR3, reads DVKVTQSSRYLVKRTGEKVFLECVQDMDHENMFWYRQDPGLGLRLIYFSYDVKMKEKGDIPEGYSVSREKKERFSLILESASTNQTSMYLCASLPGTGAQPQHFGDGTRLSIL.